The 28 T cell receptor beta chains presented below share a single source sample, sequenced in a study of blood T cell repertoires in COVID-19. Sequenced by immunoSEQ multiplex PCR; TCRdb stores in-frame clones only, minus some. The sample lists about 140,000 clones, 70% to 80% seen once, with approximately 9% in the top ten. Sequenced input: peripheral blood. These receptors were taken from a woman in her forties or fifties with active or convalescent COVID-19.

This chain joins TRBV7-9 and TRBJ1-1, with no clear D. Germline assignment: CDR1 SEHNR and CDR2 FQNEAQ (reference sequence). The CDR3 runs 15 residues. V shed 0 bases and J shed 1 base, with 9 bases lying between them. CDR3 residues: CASSLAGSPNTEAFF. As DNA, the CDR3 is TGTGCCAGCAGCTTAGCGGGCAGCCCGAACACTGAAGCTTTCTTT.

CDR3 residues: CASSLDRGETQYF. The CDR3, as DNA: TGTGCCAGCAGCCTAGACAGGGGAGAGACCCAGTACTTC. The rearrangement links TRBV12-3 or TRBV12-4 to TRBJ2-5; TRBD1 matches at 8 bases. Germline trimming cut 6 bases from V and 4 bases from J; bases unmatched to any gene: 4. The CDR3 length is 13 residues.

This chain uses TRBV6-5 with TRBJ1-2, with a weak D call TRBD1 (5 bases). There are 13 residues in the CDR3. Germline V gives CDR1 MNHEY, CDR2 SVGAGI. Between the trimmed V and J ends, which lost 5 bases and 2 bases, there was a span of 9 bases. The CDR3 nucleotides read TGTGCCAGCAGTCCGACAGAGAACTATGGCTACACCTTC. This codes for CASSPTENYGYTF.

The chain employs TRBV21-1 and TRBJ1-2; the DNA was not compared with TRBD1, the D call given in the table. TRBV21-1 is a documented pseudogene. This CDR3 contains 13 residues. In nucleotides, the CDR3 is TGTGCCAGCAGCAAATTCCACAGGGAAGGCTACACCTTC. Translating it yields CASSKFHREGYTF.

This clone is medium-sized within its sample. This chain connects TRBV6-4 to TRBJ1-2; 7 bases map to TRBD1. Germline V gene lookup returns CDR1 MRHNA and CDR2 SNTAGT. V gave up 6 bases and J gave up 2 bases; unmatched junction bases: 3. The CDR3 loop spans 13 amino acids. The CDR3 region has the DNA TGTGCCAGCAGCCGGGACAGAAACTATGGCTACACCTTC. The encoded protein is CASSRDRNYGYTF.

This chain links TRBV11-2 with TRBJ2-3, with a possible D match to TRBD2 (6 bases). The V gene lost 1 base and the J gene lost 0 bases, with 8 bases spanning the gap. CDR1 is SGHAT, CDR2 FQNNGV, per germline. The CDR3 loop spans 15 amino acids. CDR3: CASSLVSGSTDTQYF. The CDR3 coding sequence is TGTGCCAGCAGCTTAGTGAGCGGGAGCACAGATACGCAGTATTTT.

This clone came up once. The V gene is TRBV19, the J gene TRBJ1-5, with D unresolved. Germline CDR1 LNHDA, CDR2 SQIVND (reference sequence). This CDR3 has 17 residues. Trimming left V 3 bases short and J 0 bases short, with 15 bases between. CDR3 residues: CASSITRSTYSNQPQHF. As DNA, the CDR3 is TGTGCCAGTAGTATTACGCGGTCGACGTATAGCAATCAGCCCCAGCATTTT.

V is TRBV28 and J is TRBJ2-7; 7 positions match TRBD1. Germline values: CDR1 MDHEN, CDR2 SYDVKM. Germline trimming cut 3 bases from V and 1 base from J; bases unmatched to any gene: 3. This CDR3 has 14 residues. CDR3 bases: TGTGCCAGCAGTTTGGCGACAGGGTCCTACGAGCAGTACTTC. Translation gives CASSLATGSYEQYF.

V usage is TRBV3-1 (or the pseudogene TRBV3-2) and J usage is TRBJ2-5, with a weak D call TRBD1 (6 bases). The CDR3 runs 17 residues. Per germline, CDR1 LGHDT and CDR2 YNNKEL (reference sequence). Deletions cut 0 bases from V and 1 base from J, with 15 bases between. This CDR3 reads CASSQDDRRCVQETQYF. The CDR3 coding sequence is TGTGCCAGCAGCCAAGACGACAGGAGATGCGTCCAAGAGACCCAGTACTTC.

This rearrangement joins TRBV12-3 or TRBV12-4 to TRBJ2-1; D is perhaps TRBD2 (6 bases). The CDR3 runs 12 residues. V was clipped by 7 bases and J by 6 bases, with 10 bases between them. CDR3 sequence (DNA): TGTGCCAGCATGGGGGGTGGCAATGAGCAGTTCTTC. It encodes CASMGGGNEQFF.

The chain employs TRBV6-5 and TRBJ2-7; 7 bases align to TRBD2. The CDR3 is 15 residues long. CDR1 and CDR2 (germline): MNHEY, SVGAGI. J gave up 4 bases and V 6 bases, and 12 bases lay outside the gene matches. CDR3 residues: CASSRESGEGYEQYF. In DNA form, the CDR3 reads TGTGCCAGCAGCCGCGAATCCGGGGAGGGATACGAGCAGTACTTC.

This sequence joins TRBV25-1 and TRBJ2-5, with D perhaps TRBD2 (7 bases). The V end was cut by 8 bases, the J end by 4 bases, with 17 bases between. The CDR3 runs to 14 residues. Per germline, CDR1 MGHDK and CDR2 SYGVNS. The CDR3, as DNA: TGTGCCAGCGTACTAGGGGGGGGCCGAGAGACCCAGTACTTC. Protein sequence: CASVLGGGRETQYF.

This clone was counted at least ten times. This sequence joins TRBV27 and TRBJ2-7; 12 bases are shared with TRBD1. The CDR3 contains 16 residues. Germline lookup yields CDR1 MNHEY and CDR2 SMNVEV (reference sequence). With V trimmed by 7 bases and J by 6 bases, 13 bases remained unmatched. Here the CDR3 reads CASTYGGQGAGGEQYF. The CDR3 DNA reads TGTGCCAGCACCTATGGGGGACAGGGGGCCGGTGGCGAGCAGTACTTC.

This chain links TRBV28 with TRBJ2-2; D remains ambiguous. CDR1 is MDHEN, CDR2 SYDVKM, per germline. This CDR3 is built from 14 residues. V shed 4 bases and J shed 4 bases, with 10 bases lying between them. The CDR3 sequence: CASSSHGSTGELFF. CDR3 nucleotides: TGTGCCAGCAGTTCCCACGGTTCCACCGGGGAGCTGTTTTTT.

This sequence joins TRBV7-3 and TRBJ2-6, with TRBD1 matching over 10 bases. V shed 5 bases and J 2 bases; nucleotides not matched to a gene: 6. The V gene's germline CDR1 is SGHTA and CDR2 FQGTGA. This CDR3 comprises 17 residues. The CDR3 coding sequence is TGTGCCAGCAGCATCCGGGACAGGGGACCTGGGGCCAACGTCCTGACTTTC. As protein: CASSIRDRGPGANVLTF.

The chain employs TRBV4-2 and TRBJ1-4; weak D call: TRBD1 (5 bases). The CDR3 contains 15 residues. The ends were cut back, 0 bases at V and 7 bases at J, with 12 bases in the middle. Germline loops: CDR1 LGHNA, CDR2 YNFKEQ. The CDR3 is CASSQDTGGGEKLFF. CDR3 bases: TGTGCCAGCAGCCAAGATACGGGGGGAGGTGAAAAACTGTTTTTT.

The chain combines TRBV14 with TRBJ2-1, with a possible D match to TRBD2 (5 bases). The V end lost 1 base, the J end lost 10 bases, and 11 bases lay between the germline ends. Germline V gene lookup returns CDR1 SGHDN and CDR2 FVKESK. The CDR3 is 13 amino acids. As DNA, the CDR3 is TGTGCCAGCAGCCAAGTCCAGAGCGGAGAGCAGTTCTTC. Protein sequence: CASSQVQSGEQFF.

The chain recombines TRBV4-3 with TRBJ1-6, with TRBD1 as a possible D gene (5 bases). The V end lost 0 bases, the J end lost 2 bases, and 14 bases lay between the germline ends. Germline CDR1 LGHNA, CDR2 YSLEER. There are 18 residues in the CDR3. CDR3 in DNA: TGCGCCAGCAGCCAAGAGGGGCCGGAGGGAGCCTATAATTCACCCCTCCACTTT. Its translation is CASSQEGPEGAYNSPLHF.

CDR3 bases: TGCAGTGCTAGTTCGGCGATAGCGGGAGGGGGGTTCAATGAGCAGTTCTTC. This encodes CSASSAIAGGGFNEQFF. The V gene is TRBV20-1, the J gene TRBJ2-1; 11 nucleotides line up with TRBD2. This CDR3 contains 17 residues. J lost 6 bases, V lost 3 bases, and 13 bases had no gene match. Germline V lookup: CDR1 DFQATT, CDR2 SNEGSKA (reference sequence).

The rearrangement joins TRBV19 to TRBJ1-2; 7 bases fit TRBD1. This CDR3 comprises 15 residues. V gave up 5 bases and J gave up 8 bases; unmatched junction bases: 14. Per the germline V gene, CDR1 is LNHDA and CDR2 is SQIVND (reference sequence). CDR3 region: CASSYTLTGSSGYTF. CDR3 coding DNA: TGTGCCAGTAGTTATACCTTGACAGGGTCATCAGGCTACACCTTC.

V is TRBV7-9 and J is TRBJ2-1; D is perhaps TRBD2 (5 bases). This CDR3 comprises 13 residues. The germline V gene has CDR1 SEHNR and CDR2 FQNEAQ (reference sequence). Trimming removed 4 bases at V and 12 bases at J, with 16 bases between. CDR3 in DNA: TGTGCCAGCAGCTCTCACCCGGGGTTAGGGCAGTTCTTC. This gives the protein CASSSHPGLGQFF.

The chain employs TRBV28 and TRBJ1-3; 7 bases are shared with TRBD1. The junction had 9 bases not matched to a gene; V was cut back by 7 bases and J by 3 bases. CDR1 is MDHEN, CDR2 SYDVKM, per germline. The CDR3 spans 15 residues. CDR3 in DNA: TGTGCCAGCATTACGGCAGGGGGAAGTGGAAACACCATATATTTT. It codes for CASITAGGSGNTIYF.

The chain carries TRBV6-1 and TRBJ2-7; 12 nucleotides match TRBD1. CDR1 and CDR2 (germline): MNHNS, SASEGT. V shed 2 bases, J shed 5 bases, and the junction held 7 bases outside the gene matches. This CDR3 comprises 16 residues. CDR3 sequence: CASSELPGQGAHEQYF. For the CDR3, the DNA is TGTGCCAGCAGTGAACTCCCGGGACAGGGGGCCCACGAGCAGTACTTC.

The chain is built from TRBV5-1 and TRBJ2-2, with a possible D match to TRBD2 (5 bases). CDR1 and CDR2 from the germline V gene are SGHRS and YFSETQ. The CDR3 contains 17 residues. Trimming cost V 0 bases and J 4 bases, with 16 bases left between them. The CDR3 bases are TGCGCCAGCAGCTTGGCCCGTAACGGACTCCTCACCGGGGAGCTGTTTTTT. Protein sequence: CASSLARNGLLTGELFF.

The chain has TRBV27 and TRBJ2-6, with a tentative D call TRBD1 (5 bases). CDR3 size: 17 residues. The V gene's germline CDR1 is MNHEY and CDR2 SMNVEV (reference sequence). Trimming stripped 4 bases from V and 0 bases from J, with 13 bases between. CDR3 nucleotide sequence: TGTGCCAGCAGTTCCTCACAGGCGGTCTCTGGGGCCAACGTCCTGACTTTC. Translating it yields CASSSSQAVSGANVLTF.

The rearrangement uses TRBV5-5 and TRBJ1-1; D is perhaps TRBD1 (5 bases). This CDR3 region has 17 residues. CDR1 and CDR2 (germline): SGHKS, YYEKEE (reference sequence). Trimming stripped 1 base from V and 7 bases from J, with 23 bases between. The CDR3, as DNA: TGTGCCAGCAGCTTGTGGGGCGACAGATCGTACAGCTATGAAGCTTTCTTT. It is translated as CASSLWGDRSYSYEAFF.

This sequence joins TRBV30 and TRBJ1-2; D gene uncertain. V was pared by 0 bases and J by 7 bases, with 12 bases between. Germline V gene sequence: CDR1 GTSNPN, CDR2 SVGIG (reference sequence). The CDR3 consists of 13 residues. The CDR3 spells CAWSVGGVGGYTF. The CDR3 DNA follows: TGTGCCTGGAGTGTGGGAGGTGTAGGTGGCTACACCTTC.

V is TRBV3-1 (or the pseudogene TRBV3-2) and J is TRBJ2-7; D ambiguous. V was cut by 1 base and J by 3 bases, with 4 bases left in between. Germline lookup yields CDR1 LGHDT and CDR2 YNNKEL (reference sequence). CDR3 length equals 12 residues. The CDR3 reads CASSQGDYEQYF. The CDR3 DNA is TGTGCCAGCAGCCAAGGCGACTACGAGCAGTACTTC.